The present entry profiles one T cell receptor (beta chain) with its context. Its cognate antigen is unknown. The data were produced by immunoSEQ multiplex PCR, yet TCRdb's version contains in-frame clones alone and is incomplete. The table shows 75,000 to 100,000 clones, with more than 85% occurring only once. From germline, CDR1 is MDHEN and CDR2 SYDVKM. The V gene end was trimmed by 3 bases and the J gene end by 4 bases; junction bases not matched to a gene: 10. The CDR3 is made up of 16 amino acids. This entry is derived from a study of OX40 agonist ivuxolimab in advanced cancers. Findings of the study overall: Antigen targets of the expanded peripheral T cells went undetermined. At 0.1 to 3.0 mg/kg and by week 6, CD4+ and CD8+ T cells in the blood had expanded clonally.

The input for sequencing was CD4+ or CD8+ T cells sorted from blood, taken in a trial of the OX40 agonist ivuxolimab. This receptor was taken from an adult with an advanced solid tumor such as melanoma, head and neck, liver or kidney cancer. The chain is built from TRBV28 and TRBJ2-3, with 7 bases that match TRBD2. The CDR3 coding sequence is TGTGCCAGCAGTTTTCGCCAGCCGGGACTATCAGATACGCAGTATTTT. The encoded protein is CASSFRQPGLSDTQYF.